Listed below are T cell receptor beta chains from one sample, sequenced in a study of blood T cell repertoires in COVID-19. Assay: immunoSEQ multiplex PCR; the TCRdb copy retains only in-frame clones and omits some. This table has over 15,000 clones, 85% to 95% appearing once. Sequences were obtained from peripheral blood. Receptor source: a human donor in a cohort sampled during active COVID-19. Both conserved end residues are part of each CDR3. A D gene is named only where the DNA matches it firmly.

d_call: NA
v_call: TRBV7-8
j_call: TRBJ2-5
cdr3_length: 11
cdr3_aa: CASSDLETQYF

d_call: TRBD2
v_call: TRBV5-1
j_call: TRBJ2-1
cdr3_length: 17
cdr3_aa: CASSPLMGLAGGGEQFF

d_call: NA
v_call: TRBV19
j_call: TRBJ2-1
cdr3_length: 11
cdr3_aa: CASSDGTAPVF

d_call: NA
v_call: TRBV18
j_call: TRBJ2-5
cdr3_length: 13
cdr3_aa: CASSPKSGETQYF

d_call: NA
v_call: TRBV29-1
j_call: TRBJ2-1
cdr3_length: 16
cdr3_aa: CSVEDRVRGLGNEQFF

d_call: NA
v_call: TRBV7-2
j_call: TRBJ2-3
cdr3_length: 15
cdr3_aa: CASSLGLSGTDTQYF

d_call: TRBD2
v_call: TRBV5-8
j_call: TRBJ2-5
cdr3_length: 12
cdr3_aa: CASWEGWETQYF

d_call: TRBD1
v_call: TRBV4-1
j_call: TRBJ2-1
cdr3_length: 16
cdr3_aa: CASSQGEGGDYNEQFF

d_call: NA
v_call: TRBV27
j_call: TRBJ1-2
cdr3_length: 16
cdr3_aa: CASSPQVGDTNYGYTF

d_call: NA
v_call: TRBV19
j_call: TRBJ1-5
cdr3_length: 15
cdr3_aa: CASSISAGSNQPQHF

d_call: NA
v_call: TRBV12-3/TRBV12-4
j_call: TRBJ2-7
cdr3_length: 13
cdr3_aa: CASSRLPSYEQYF

d_call: TRBD1
v_call: TRBV6-2/TRBV6-3
j_call: TRBJ2-2
cdr3_length: 18
cdr3_aa: CASSSGTGYGGKRGELFF

d_call: TRBD2
v_call: TRBV4-1
j_call: TRBJ2-7
cdr3_length: 14
cdr3_aa: CASSRGGGSYEQYF

d_call: TRBD2
v_call: TRBV19
j_call: TRBJ2-1
cdr3_length: 17
cdr3_aa: CASSPRLAGGPYNEQFF

d_call: NA
v_call: TRBV6-2/TRBV6-3
j_call: TRBJ2-3
cdr3_length: 11
cdr3_aa: CASSYRGTQYF

d_call: NA
v_call: TRBV4-3
j_call: TRBJ2-7
cdr3_length: 14
cdr3_aa: CASSQGGNLHEQYF

d_call: NA
v_call: TRBV23-1
j_call: TRBJ1-5
cdr3_length: 14
cdr3_aa: CASSQSGSNQPQHF

d_call: TRBD1
v_call: TRBV3-1/TRBV3-2
j_call: TRBJ1-5
cdr3_length: 15
cdr3_aa: CASSWTGDSNQPQHF

d_call: NA
v_call: TRBV29-1
j_call: TRBJ1-2
cdr3_length: 16
cdr3_aa: CSVEDPLGTPYYGYTF

d_call: NA
v_call: TRBV4-3
j_call: TRBJ2-3
cdr3_length: 18
cdr3_aa: CASSQYESRGSSTDTQYF

d_call: TRBD2
v_call: TRBV9
j_call: TRBJ2-7
cdr3_length: 15
cdr3_aa: CASSVGGTSSYEQYF

d_call: NA
v_call: TRBV19
j_call: TRBJ1-1
cdr3_length: 15
cdr3_aa: CASSIVGTWNTEAFF

d_call: NA
v_call: TRBV9
j_call: TRBJ2-7
cdr3_length: 13
cdr3_aa: CASSADSSYEQYF